The rows below give T cell receptor beta chains drawn from one sample of a study of T-cell memory formation after mild COVID-19. TCRdb independently ran MiXCR on the 5' RACE reads; one entry per CDR3 protein. The sample carries roughly 620,000 distinct CDR3 sequences, more than 15% recorded once. The sample comprised PBMCs or a T cell subset sorted from them (not recorded which). The receptors shown here come from an adult woman who had mild COVID-19 (a few samples of this study predate the infection). Cell type and time point are not known. Each CDR3 is given with its conserved first and last residue. A D gene is named only where the DNA matches it firmly. Size tells how often a clone was seen (once, few, many) or the class of an expanded clone, and some rows leave it out.

d_call j_call v_call clone_size cdr3_nt cdr3_aa
- TRBJ2-1 TRBV7-9 - TGTGCCAGCAGCTTACCCATAAGCGGATCCTACAATGAGCAGTTCTTC CASSLPISGSYNEQFF
- TRBJ2-2 TRBV6-1 - TGTGCCGGAAGATATGGGAGGAACACCGGGGAGCTGTTTTTT CAGRYGRNTGELFF
TRBD1 TRBJ2-5 TRBV7-8 few TGTGCCAGCAGCTCCTCCGGGACAGGGGGCGCGGAGACCCAGTACTTC CASSSSGTGGAETQYF
- TRBJ2-3 TRBV7-9 - TGTGCCAGCAGCTCGGTAGCGGGCACAGATACGCAGTATTTT CASSSVAGTDTQYF
- TRBJ2-1 TRBV6-5 - TGTGCCAGCAGTTACTCCCGGCAGGGGTACAATGAGCAGTTCTTC CASSYSRQGYNEQFF
- TRBJ1-6 TRBV2 - TGTGCCAGCAAAACCGGGCGGGAGTTGGGCTCACCCCTCCACTTT CASKTGRELGSPLHF
- TRBJ1-1 TRBV3-1 few TGTGCCAGCAGCCAAGCACTGACGGTTGCAGGGGAAGCTTTCTTT CASSQALTVAGEAFF
TRBD2 TRBJ2-2 TRBV7-3 few TGTGCCAGCAGCCCAGCTAGCGGCCAAAACACCGGGGAGCTGTTTTTT CASSPASGQNTGELFF
- TRBJ2-7 TRBV12-3/TRBV12-4 - TGTGCCAGCAGTTTATTTAAGTCCTACGAGCAGTACTTC CASSLFKSYEQYF
- TRBJ2-5 TRBV7-9 few TGTGCCAGCAGGGATTCAAATGGGGAGACCCAGTACTTC CASRDSNGETQYF
- TRBJ2-7 TRBV20-1 - TGCAGTGCTAGGAAGGGGCCAAGCTCCTACGAGCAGTACTTC CSARKGPSSYEQYF
- TRBJ2-7 TRBV21-1 - TGTGCCATCCGGGTTCGGGACGAGCAGTACTTC CAIRVRDEQYF
- TRBJ2-7 TRBV15 - TGTGCCACCAGCAGAGTAGGCGCGGGACCCAGCTACGAGCAGTACTTC CATSRVGAGPSYEQYF
TRBD1 TRBJ2-7 TRBV15 few TGTGCCACCAGCACTCGGACAGGGGTCACGTCTTACTACGAGCAGTACTTC CATSTRTGVTSYYEQYF
TRBD2 TRBJ2-7 TRBV7-9 few TGTGCCAGCCGGGGGGGTAGGAACGAGCAGTACTTC CASRGGRNEQYF
- TRBJ1-6 TRBV12-3/TRBV12-4 - TGTGCCAGCAGTTTAGCCCTTTTCGAGGGAAGATCCTATAATTCACCCCTCCACTTT CASSLALFEGRSYNSPLHF
- TRBJ2-1 TRBV3-2 - TGTGCCAGCAGCCAAGATTACCAGGGACCACGCTCCTACAATGAGCAGTTCTTC CASSQDYQGPRSYNEQFF
- TRBJ2-1 TRBV18 - TGTGCCAGCTCACCGGGCGACGTCACCTACAATGAGCAGTTCTTC CASSPGDVTYNEQFF
- TRBJ2-3 TRBV2 - TGTGCCAGCCCCCGCCCCACAGATACGCAGTATTTT CASPRPTDTQYF
- TRBJ2-5 TRBV18 - TGTGCCAGCTCACGGGGCAGGGAAGAGACCCAGTACTTC CASSRGREETQYF
- TRBJ2-2 TRBV25-1 - TGTGCCAGCAGTGACCGAGGGAACGGGGAGCTGTTTTTT CASSDRGNGELFF
TRBD2 TRBJ2-5 TRBV20-1 few TGCAGTGCTAGAGATCCAGCGGGGGGGCTGGAGACCCAGTACTTC CSARDPAGGLETQYF
- TRBJ2-3 TRBV3-1 - TGTGCCAGCAGCCAAGGTCCGGGGGGCACAGATACGCAGTATTTT CASSQGPGGTDTQYF
- TRBJ2-7 TRBV12-3/TRBV12-4 many TGTGCCAGCAGTTTAGGGACCGAGCAGTACTTC CASSLGTEQYF
- TRBJ2-6 TRBV25-1 - TGTGCCAGCAGTGAATCTGAGGGGACAGGGGCCAACGTCCTGACTTTC CASSESEGTGANVLTF
TRBD1 TRBJ2-7 TRBV29-1 few TGCAGCGTTCCGGGGACAGGGTTCAACGAGCAGTACTTC CSVPGTGFNEQYF
- TRBJ1-1 TRBV7-9 few TGTGCCAGCAGCTTAATGGAGGTCACTGAAGCTTTCTTT CASSLMEVTEAFF
TRBD1 TRBJ2-6 TRBV4-1 - TGCGCCAGCAGCCACGTACAGGGGAACTCTGGGGCCAACGTCCTGACTTTC CASSHVQGNSGANVLTF
TRBD2 TRBJ2-7 TRBV7-9 - TGTGCCAGCAGCAGAGGGACTAGCGGGGGCAGCTCCTACGAGCAGTACTTC CASSRGTSGGSSYEQYF
- TRBJ1-2 TRBV20-1 once TGCAGTTCATGGAGACACCGCTATGGCTACACCTTC CSSWRHRYGYTF
- TRBJ2-6 TRBV12-3/TRBV12-4 few TGTGCCAGCAGAAGGGGGGACGGGGCCAACGTCCTGACTTTC CASRRGDGANVLTF
- TRBJ2-1 TRBV20-1 - TGCAGTGCCGAGGAAGGAGACCAGTTCTTC CSAEEGDQFF
- TRBJ2-7 TRBV4-1 - TGCGCCAGCAGCCAAGTTCGCAGGGGTTCCGAGCAGTACTTC CASSQVRRGSEQYF
TRBD1 TRBJ1-6 TRBV6-5 few TGTGCCAGCAGTTACACAGGGGGGTATTCACCCCTCCACTTT CASSYTGGYSPLHF
- TRBJ2-5 TRBV12-3/TRBV12-4 - TGTGCCAGCAGTATGGACTCGTACCAAGAGACCCAGTACTTC CASSMDSYQETQYF